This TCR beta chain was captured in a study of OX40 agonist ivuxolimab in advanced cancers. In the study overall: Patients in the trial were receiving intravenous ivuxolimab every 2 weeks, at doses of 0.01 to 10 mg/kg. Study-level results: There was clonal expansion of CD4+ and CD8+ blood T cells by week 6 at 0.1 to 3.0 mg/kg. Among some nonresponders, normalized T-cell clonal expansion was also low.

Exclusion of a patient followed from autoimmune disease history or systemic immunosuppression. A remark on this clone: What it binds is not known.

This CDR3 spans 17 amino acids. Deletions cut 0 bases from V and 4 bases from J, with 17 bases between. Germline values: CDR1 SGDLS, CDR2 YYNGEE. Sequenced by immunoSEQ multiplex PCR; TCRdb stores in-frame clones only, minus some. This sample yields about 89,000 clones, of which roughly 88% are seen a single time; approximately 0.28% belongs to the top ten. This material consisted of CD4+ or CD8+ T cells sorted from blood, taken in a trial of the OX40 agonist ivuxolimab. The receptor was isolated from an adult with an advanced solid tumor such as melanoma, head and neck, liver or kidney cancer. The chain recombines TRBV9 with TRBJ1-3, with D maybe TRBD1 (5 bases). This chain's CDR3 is CASSVDVGGAAGNTIYF. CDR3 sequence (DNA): TGTGCCAGCAGCGTAGACGTGGGAGGGGCAGCCGGAAACACCATATATTTT.